Each of the 13 T cell receptor beta chains below was sequenced from the same sample in a study of Graves' ophthalmopathy and Graves' hyperthyroidism. RNA transcripts provided the template for amplifying TCR beta CDR3 regions. RT-PCR with HTBI primers came first, then second-round multiplex PCR. TCRdb reprocessed the multiplex PCR reads with MiXCR, giving one entry per CDR3 protein. The repertoire holds about 620,000 distinct CDR3 sequences, with around a fifth as singletons. The sample was peripheral blood. Every receptor here comes from a woman in her late teens or twenties with stable Graves' hyperthyroidism. Some clones in this sample may be carry-over from other donors' samples.

This clonotype has at least ten counts. The V gene is TRBV7-9, the J gene TRBJ1-1, with D unclear. The CDR3 sequence is 14 residues long. V lost 4 bases to trimming and J lost 1 base, with 10 bases between them. The germline V gene encodes CDR1 SEHNR and CDR2 FQNEAQ (reference sequence). The CDR3 here is CASSSPGGNTEAFF. The CDR3 DNA is TGTGCCAGCAGCTCCCCTGGTGGGAACACTGAAGCTTTCTTT.

This clonotype was counted between two and nine times. This sequence joins TRBV27 and TRBJ1-1; D is unclear. The CDR3 extends over 13 amino acids. Looked up from germline, CDR1 is MNHEY and CDR2 is SMNVEV (reference sequence). Trimming cost V 5 bases and J 1 base, with 8 bases left between them. The CDR3: CASSIIPNTEAFF. DNA for the CDR3: TGTGCCAGCAGTATCATCCCGAACACTGAAGCTTTCTTT.

This clonotype was recorded at least ten times. The V gene is TRBV15, the J gene TRBJ1-2; 8 positions agree with TRBD1. The trim removed 4 bases at V and 6 bases at J, leaving 7 bases unmatched. CDR3 length equals 14 residues. The V gene's germline CDR1 is LNHNV and CDR2 YYDKDF (reference sequence). The CDR3 loop is CATSTDRGSNGYTF. The CDR3 DNA follows: TGTGCCACCAGCACCGACAGGGGTTCCAATGGCTACACCTTC.

This clonotype occurred many times. V is TRBV11-2 and J is TRBJ1-1; no clear D gene. The CDR3 consists of 13 residues. Germline-derived CDR1 and CDR2 are SGHAT and FQNNGV. Trimming shortened V by 5 bases and J by 1 base, and 8 bases separated the two germline ends. In DNA form, the CDR3 reads TGTGCCAGCAGCAATACCCAGAACACTGAAGCTTTCTTT. As protein: CASSNTQNTEAFF.

This clonotype has ten or more counts. The rearrangement links TRBV27 to TRBJ1-1, with D unclear. V dropped 5 bases and J dropped 4 bases, with 11 bases sitting between them. CDR1 and CDR2 from the germline V gene are MNHEY and SMNVEV (reference sequence). This CDR3 has 13 amino acids. The CDR3 region is CASSRNTRTEAFF. CDR3 DNA: TGTGCCAGCAGTAGAAACACTCGCACTGAAGCTTTCTTT.

This chain connects TRBV6-2 or TRBV6-3 to TRBJ2-7; the match to TRBD2 covers 8 bases. Germline lookup yields CDR1 MNHEY and CDR2 SVGEGT. The length of the CDR3 is 13 residues. Trimming cost V 11 bases and J 3 bases; bases outside gene matches: 9. CDR3 protein: CAGGPGGNYEQYF. In DNA form, the CDR3 reads TGTGCCGGCGGCCCGGGGGGGAACTACGAGCAGTACTTC.

This clonotype was seen repeatedly, ten times or more. The chain joins TRBV29-1 to TRBJ1-1; the match to TRBD1 covers 7 bases. Germline CDR1 SQVTM, CDR2 ANQGSEA. This CDR3 comprises 13 residues. Losses at the gene ends were 3 bases for V and 1 base for J; bases not matched to a gene: 2. The CDR3 loop is CSVETGRNTEAFF. Written as DNA, the CDR3 is TGCAGCGTTGAGACAGGGCGGAACACTGAAGCTTTCTTT.

This clonotype showed up many times. The V gene is TRBV18, the J gene TRBJ1-2, with D perhaps TRBD1 (5 bases). The V and J ends lost 2 bases and 3 bases respectively, with 13 bases between them. This CDR3 is 15 amino acids long. CDR1 KGHSH and CDR2 LQKENI come from the germline V gene. Here the CDR3 DNA reads TGTGCCAGCTCACCAATCCTCGGGGGGGACTATGGCTACACCTTC. Its translation is CASSPILGGDYGYTF.

V is TRBV6-1 and J is TRBJ1-2; 10 bases map to TRBD1. The V gene's germline CDR1 is MNHNS and CDR2 SASEGT. The CDR3 loop spans 16 amino acids. Unmatched junction bases numbered 16, after V lost 6 bases and J lost 9 bases. CDR3 nucleotide sequence: TGTGCCAGCAGCAGATTGCCGGGACAGGGGATAGGAAGCTACACCTTC. Translation: CASSRLPGQGIGSYTF.

This clonotype was seen repeatedly, ten times or more. The chain employs TRBV20-1 and TRBJ1-1; 8 bases map to TRBD1. Germline lookup yields CDR1 DFQATT and CDR2 SNEGSKA (reference sequence). The V segment lost 3 bases and the J segment 1 base; nucleotides outside the gene matches: 1. The CDR3 has 13 residues. CDR3 sequence: CSARDRANTEAFF. CDR3 sequence (DNA): TGCAGTGCTAGGGACAGGGCGAACACTGAAGCTTTCTTT.

This clonotype was seen just once. V gene TRBV4-2 combines with J gene TRBJ2-7; TRBD1 might be the D (6 bases). Trimming took 0 bases from V and 3 from J, leaving 9 bases between them. The length of the CDR3 is 14 residues. Per germline, CDR1 LGHNA and CDR2 YNFKEQ. In DNA, the CDR3 is TGTGCCAGCAGCCAAGATGCCAGGGGCTACGAGCAGTACTTC. Protein: CASSQDARGYEQYF.

In its sample, this clonotype was seen many times. V gene TRBV28 combines with J gene TRBJ1-3; TRBD1 is a possible D gene (5 bases). The germline gives CDR1 MDHEN, CDR2 SYDVKM. This CDR3 is 18 amino acids long. Deletions cut 2 bases from V and 0 bases from J, with 17 bases between. CDR3 residues: CASSLGGGTKISGNTIYF. Here the CDR3 DNA reads TGTGCCAGCAGTTTAGGTGGGGGAACCAAGATCTCTGGAAACACCATATATTTT.

There are many counts of this clonotype. The genes are TRBV2 and TRBJ2-7; perhaps D is TRBD1 or TRBD2 (5 bases each). Trimming pared 7 bases from V and 4 bases from J, leaving 14 bases between. This CDR3 has 13 amino acids. CDR1 is SNHLY and CDR2 is FYNNEI in the germline V gene. In DNA form, the CDR3 reads TGTGCCAGCAATTCAGGGAGTGAGTACGAGCAGTACTTC. This codes for CASNSGSEYEQYF. The entire variable domain, with the rest obtained from reference TRBV2 and TRBJ2-7, is as follows: EPEVTQTPSHQVTQMGQEVILRCVPISNHLYFYWYRQILGQKVEFLVSFYNNEISEKSEIFDDQFSVERPDGSNFTLKIRSTKLEDSAMYFCASNSGSEYEQYFGPGTRLTVT.